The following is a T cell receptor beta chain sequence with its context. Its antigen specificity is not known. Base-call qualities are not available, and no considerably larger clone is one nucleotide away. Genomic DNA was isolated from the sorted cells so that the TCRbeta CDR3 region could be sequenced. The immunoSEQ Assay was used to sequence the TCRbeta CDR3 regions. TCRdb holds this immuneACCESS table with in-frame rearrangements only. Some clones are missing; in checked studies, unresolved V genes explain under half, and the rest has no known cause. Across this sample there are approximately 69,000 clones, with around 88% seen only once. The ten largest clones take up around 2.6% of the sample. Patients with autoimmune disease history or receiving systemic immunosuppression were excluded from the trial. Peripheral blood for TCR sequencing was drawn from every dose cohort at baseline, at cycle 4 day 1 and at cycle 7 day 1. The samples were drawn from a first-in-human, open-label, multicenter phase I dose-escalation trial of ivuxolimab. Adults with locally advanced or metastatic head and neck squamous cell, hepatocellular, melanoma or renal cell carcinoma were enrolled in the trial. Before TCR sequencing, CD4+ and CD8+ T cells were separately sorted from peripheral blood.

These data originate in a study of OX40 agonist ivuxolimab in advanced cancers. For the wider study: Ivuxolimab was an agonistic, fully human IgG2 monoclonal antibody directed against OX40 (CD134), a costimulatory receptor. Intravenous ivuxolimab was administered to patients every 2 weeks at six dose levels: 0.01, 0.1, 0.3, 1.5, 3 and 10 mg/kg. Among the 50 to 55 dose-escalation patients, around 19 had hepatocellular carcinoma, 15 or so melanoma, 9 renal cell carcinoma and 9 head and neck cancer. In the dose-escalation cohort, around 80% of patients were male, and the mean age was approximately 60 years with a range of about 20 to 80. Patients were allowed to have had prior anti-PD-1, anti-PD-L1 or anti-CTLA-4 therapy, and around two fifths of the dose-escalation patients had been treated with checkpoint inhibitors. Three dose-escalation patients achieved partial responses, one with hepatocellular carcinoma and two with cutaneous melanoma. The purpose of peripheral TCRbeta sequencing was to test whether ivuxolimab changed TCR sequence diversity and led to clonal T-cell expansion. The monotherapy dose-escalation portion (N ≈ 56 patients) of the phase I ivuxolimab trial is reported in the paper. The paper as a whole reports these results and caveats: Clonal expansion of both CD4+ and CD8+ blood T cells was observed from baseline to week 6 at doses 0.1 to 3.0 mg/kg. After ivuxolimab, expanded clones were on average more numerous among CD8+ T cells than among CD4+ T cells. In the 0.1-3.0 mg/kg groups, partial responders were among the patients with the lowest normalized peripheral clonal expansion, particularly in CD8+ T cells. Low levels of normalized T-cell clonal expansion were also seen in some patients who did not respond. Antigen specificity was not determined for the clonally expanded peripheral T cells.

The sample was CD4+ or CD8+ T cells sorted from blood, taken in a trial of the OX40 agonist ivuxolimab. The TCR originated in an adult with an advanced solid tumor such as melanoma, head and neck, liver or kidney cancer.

The CDR3 region has the sequence CASSPSQNYEQYF. The bases read TGTGCCAGCTCACCGAGCCAGAACTACGAGCAGTACTTC. The chain links TRBV18 with TRBJ2-7, with no confident D gene call. The CDR3 covers 13 residues, taking in both the cysteine and the phenylalanine. The entry retains the CDR3 DNA only, 39 bases that are in frame from base 1. Between the V and J ends, shortened by 3 bases and 3 bases respectively, the junction contains 9 bases. CDR1 KGHSH and CDR2 LQKENI are derived from the germline V gene.